This TCR beta chain was identified during a study of blood T cell repertoires in COVID-19. Study background: Researchers got acute and convalescent COVID-19 samples from the United States, Italy and Spain.

This clone was counted a single time. The CDR3 runs to 14 residues. V lost 5 bases and J lost 5; bases outside the gene matches: 7. CDR1 is PRHDT and CDR2 is FYEKMQ in the germline V gene (reference sequence). Profiled with immunoSEQ multiplex PCR; TCRdb holds only in-frame clones, not every one. This sample has around 100,000 clones, with 86% found just once. V and J are TRBV13 and TRBJ1-1; 8 bases are shared with TRBD1. Sequencing used peripheral blood. This sequence originates from a man aged 35 to 55 with acute or convalescent COVID-19. CDR3: CASSLRDRPTEAFF. The CDR3 DNA reads TGTGCCAGCAGCCTTCGGGACAGGCCGACTGAAGCTTTCTTT.